The 5 T cell receptor beta chains below come from one sample, sequenced in a study of spatial heterogeneity in lung cancer. Time point noted: sample taken at primary tumor resection. TCRdb re-derived calls from the 5' RACE reads in MiXCR, one entry per CDR3 protein. The sample includes some 37,000 distinct CDR3 sequences, 7.5% to 8% of them seen just once. This specimen was PBMCs, taken at surgery. These receptors were obtained from a male donor with early-stage non-small cell lung cancer.

This clonotype was picked up many times. The chain employs TRBV29-1 and TRBJ2-5; 11 bases map to TRBD2. This CDR3 has 15 amino acids. V shed 6 bases and J 4 bases; nucleotides not matched to a gene: 10. CDR1 SQVTM and CDR2 ANQGSEA come from the germline V gene. As DNA, the CDR3 is TGCAGCGTCGGGGTTCGGGGACTAGCGGCAGAGACCCAGTACTTC. Its translation is CSVGVRGLAAETQYF.

CDR3 sequence reads: CASSLVGVGAGELFF. Here the CDR3 DNA reads TGTGCCAGCAGCTTGGTAGGGGTAGGCGCCGGGGAGCTGTTTTTT. The genes are TRBV5-4 and TRBJ2-2; tentatively, D is TRBD1 (5 bases). V lost 0 bases and J 6 bases, leaving 12 bases between the germline ends. The length of the CDR3 is 15 residues. Germline-derived CDR1 and CDR2 are SGHNT and YYREEE (reference sequence).

This clonotype was seen repeatedly, ten times or more. The chain is built from TRBV23-1 and TRBJ2-1, with TRBD2 identical over 8 bases. TRBV23-1 is an ORF, with its function uncertain. The CDR3 loop spans 16 amino acids. Trimming took 8 bases from V and 4 from J; bases not matched to a gene: 13. The CDR3 DNA sequence: TGCGCCAGCGATTCGTTCTTAGCGGGATTTTACAATGAGCAGTTCTTC. This sequence encodes CASDSFLAGFYNEQFF.

There are a few counts of this clonotype. The chain couples TRBV16 to TRBJ1-5, with D possibly being TRBD1 (5 bases). This CDR3 is 15 amino acids long. Trimming removed 0 bases at V and 7 bases at J, with 13 bases between. CDR1 and CDR2 from the germline V gene are KGHSY and FQNENV. This CDR3 is CASSQSRGAKQPQHF. The CDR3 DNA sequence: TGTGCCAGCAGCCAATCTCGAGGGGCGAAGCAGCCCCAGCATTTT. Full variable domain (outside the CDR3, taken from reference TRBV16 and TRBJ1-5): GEEVAQTPKHLVRGEGQKAKLYCAPIKGHSYVFWYQQVLKNEFKFLISFQNENVFDETGMPKERFSAKCLPNSPCSLEIQATKLEDSAVYFCASSQSRGAKQPQHFGDGTRLSIL.

This clonotype was counted many times. The V call is TRBV18, the J call TRBJ2-3; D not resolved. V gave up 1 base and J gave up 2 bases, with 10 bases separating them. The germline CDR1 and CDR2 sequences are KGHSH and LQKENI. This CDR3 region has 15 residues. The DNA for the CDR3 is TGTGCCAGCTCACCACTTACAGCTCCCACAGATACGCAGTATTTT. Protein product: CASSPLTAPTDTQYF.